This entry describes one T cell receptor beta chain. Its antigen is not identified. Germline assignment: CDR1 SGHNT and CDR2 YYREEE (reference sequence). The CDR3 spans 13 residues. V was clipped by 5 bases and J by 5 bases, with 13 bases between them. This record belongs to a study of cytomegalovirus exposure and HLA in healthy donors. General study results and limits: Many donors shared some public TCRs, even though most TCR sequences were rare.

PCR involved 60 Vbeta and 13 Jbeta primers. Generated by immunoSEQ multiplex PCR, the TCRdb table keeps only in-frame clones and is missing some. The profile shows some 150,000 clones, about 64% of them singletons. The V and J genes are TRBV5-4 and TRBJ2-5, with D possibly TRBD1 on 6 matching bases. This clonotype was obtained from a woman aged 40 to 50 in good health and CMV-seronegative. The sample consisted of PBMCs. The CDR3 sequence: CASSTPGVETQYF. CDR3 in DNA: TGTGCCAGCAGTACTCCAGGGGTTGAGACCCAGTACTTC.